This passage covers 13 T cell receptor beta chains from one sample sequenced in a study of blood T cell repertoires in COVID-19. The protocol was immunoSEQ multiplex PCR, while the TCRdb copy is restricted to in-frame clones and leaves out a portion. The table shows around 140,000 clones, with approximately 85% occurring only once. The sequencing sample was made of peripheral blood. Every receptor here comes from an older man with acute or convalescent COVID-19.

In nucleotides, the CDR3 is TGTGCCAGCAGCCCGGCCGGGACAACCTCCTACAATGAGCAGTTCTTC. Residues: CASSPAGTTSYNEQFF. This chain joins TRBV3-1 (or the pseudogene TRBV3-2) and TRBJ2-1, with D perhaps matching TRBD1 (6 bases). V was clipped by 4 bases and J by 0 bases, with 13 bases between them. The CDR3 is 16 residues long. CDR1 and CDR2 (germline): LGHDT, YNNKEL (reference sequence).

The J gene is TRBJ1-3, the V gene TRBV6-5; D ambiguous. There are 15 residues in the CDR3. The germline V and J ends were trimmed by 4 bases and 4 bases, with 14 bases remaining between them. CDR1 is MNHEY, CDR2 SVGAGI, per germline. CDR3 amino acids: CASSFPGREGNTIYF. DNA of the CDR3: TGTGCCAGCAGTTTCCCCGGGAGGGAGGGAAACACCATATATTTT.

The chain has TRBV28 and TRBJ1-5; TRBD1 is a possible D gene (5 bases). Trimming removed 6 bases at V and 0 bases at J, with 18 bases between. The germline CDR1 and CDR2 sequences are MDHEN and SYDVKM. This CDR3 has 17 amino acids. The CDR3 reads CASRPRRGRDSNQPQHF. Written as DNA, the CDR3 is TGTGCCAGCAGGCCACGGAGGGGTCGGGATAGCAATCAGCCCCAGCATTTT. Full variable domain (missing parts from reference TRBV28 and TRBJ1-5): DVKVTQSSRYLVKRTGEKVFLECVQDMDHENMFWYRQDPGLGLRLIYFSYDVKMKEKGDIPEGYSVSREKKERFSLILESASTNQTSMYLCASRPRRGRDSNQPQHFGDGTRLSIL.

The CDR3, as DNA: TGCGCCAGCAGTGAGTACCGAGATTCACCCCTCCACTTT. Translated: CASSEYRDSPLHF. The rearrangement links TRBV10-1 to TRBJ1-6, with D unclear. The CDR3 has 13 residues. Germline CDR1 is WNHNN and CDR2 is SYGVQD (reference sequence). Trimming left V 1 base short and J 8 bases short, with 6 bases between.

This clone turned up a few times. The rearrangement uses TRBV18 and TRBJ2-1, with 11 bases lining up with TRBD2. Germline V lookup: CDR1 KGHSH, CDR2 LQKENI. The CDR3 loop spans 15 amino acids. With 5 bases clipped from V and 8 bases from J, the junction kept 8 bases outside the gene matches. Here the CDR3 reads CASSELAGAVDEQFF. CDR3 bases: TGTGCCAGCTCAGAACTAGCGGGAGCGGTCGATGAGCAGTTCTTC.

This clone appeared once. The rearrangement uses TRBV6-6 and TRBJ1-6; weak D call: TRBD1 (6 bases). The CDR3 totals 16 residues. Trimming cost V 2 bases and J 7 bases, with 15 bases left between them. The germline gives CDR1 MNHNY, CDR2 SVGAGI (reference sequence). This CDR3 reads CASSYDSGRGNSPLHF. DNA of the CDR3: TGTGCCAGCAGTTACGATAGTGGCAGGGGCAATTCACCCCTCCACTTT.

The rearrangement uses TRBV19 and TRBJ2-3; TRBD2 aligns across 9 bases. After removal of 6 bases from V and 3 bases from J, the junction contained 10 bases not matched to a gene. In germline, CDR1 is LNHDA, CDR2 SQIVND (reference sequence). This CDR3 has 16 amino acids. CDR3 DNA: TGTGCCAGTAGCCTGGGCGTAGCGGGAGTGACAGATACGCAGTATTTT. Its protein product is CASSLGVAGVTDTQYF.

This clone was counted once. The chain combines TRBV28 with TRBJ2-3, with D maybe TRBD1 (6 bases). This CDR3 region has 14 residues. From germline, CDR1 is MDHEN and CDR2 SYDVKM. The ends were cut back, 11 bases at V and 2 bases at J, with 17 bases in the middle. DNA for the CDR3: TGTGCCGGGGGCGGGCGGACTTACACAGATACGCAGTATTTT. This gives the protein CAGGGRTYTDTQYF. Combining the CDR3 with reference TRBV28 and TRBJ2-3 gives the whole variable domain DVKVTQSSRYLVKRTGEKVFLECVQDMDHENMFWYRQDPGLGLRLIYFSYDVKMKEKGDIPEGYSVSREKKERFSLILESASTNQTSMYLCAGGGRTYTDTQYFGPGTRLTVL.

This chain joins TRBV2 and TRBJ1-1, with D possibly being TRBD1 (6 bases). V lost 7 bases and J lost 8, with 11 bases in between. Germline V gives CDR1 SNHLY, CDR2 FYNNEI. There are 11 residues in the CDR3. The CDR3 is CASNRVEEAFF. The CDR3 DNA reads TGTGCCAGCAACAGGGTCGAGGAAGCTTTCTTT. The full variable domain, in which reference TRBV2 and TRBJ1-1 provide the parts outside the CDR3, is EPEVTQTPSHQVTQMGQEVILRCVPISNHLYFYWYRQILGQKVEFLVSFYNNEISEKSEIFDDQFSVERPDGSNFTLKIRSTKLEDSAMYFCASNRVEEAFFGQGTRLTVV.

The chain carries TRBV7-9 and TRBJ2-1; 9 bases map to TRBD1. Germline CDR1 and CDR2: SEHNR and FQNEAQ (reference sequence). This CDR3 is built from 15 residues. The V segment lost 4 bases and the J segment 4 bases; nucleotides outside the gene matches: 5. This CDR3 reads CASSSGQGFYNEQFF. The CDR3 region has the DNA TGTGCCAGCAGCTCCGGACAGGGGTTTTACAATGAGCAGTTCTTC.

The V call is TRBV20-1, the J call TRBJ1-3; no definite D call. Between the trimmed V and J ends, which lost 5 bases and 1 base, there was a span of 9 bases. CDR1 DFQATT and CDR2 SNEGSKA come from the germline V gene (reference sequence). The CDR3 extends over 13 amino acids. The CDR3: CSAGGHSGNTIYF. CDR3 DNA sequence: TGCAGTGCTGGTGGGCATTCTGGAAACACCATATATTTT.

This clone was counted between two and nine times. The chain combines TRBV28 with TRBJ1-2; D unresolved. Between the trimmed V and J ends, which lost 8 bases and 0 bases, there was a span of 13 bases. The CDR3 has 14 amino acids. CDR1 MDHEN and CDR2 SYDVKM come from the germline V gene. The CDR3, as DNA: TGTGCCAGCCTTAACGGCGGAGCTAACTATGGCTACACCTTC. Translation gives CASLNGGANYGYTF.

The chain uses TRBV16 and TRBJ1-5; 12 bases are a match to TRBD1. Trimming took 2 bases from V and 6 from J; bases not matched to a gene: 5. Germline CDR1 is KGHSY and CDR2 is FQNENV. The CDR3 has 16 residues. Here the CDR3 reads CASSQRDRGLGQPQHF. In nucleotides, the CDR3 is TGTGCCAGCAGCCAACGGGACAGGGGGCTAGGTCAGCCCCAGCATTTT. The full variable domain, with the rest looked up from reference TRBV16 and TRBJ1-5, is GEEVAQTPKHLVRGEGQKAKLYCAPIKGHSYVFWYQQVLKNEFKFLISFQNENVFDETGMPKERFSAKCLPNSPCSLEIQATKLEDSAVYFCASSQRDRGLGQPQHFGDGTRLSIL.